A selection of T cell receptor beta chains follows, all from one sample in a study of blood T cell repertoires in COVID-19. Using immunoSEQ multiplex PCR, the repertoire was profiled, and TCRdb retains in-frame clones only, with some absent. The repertoire consists of about 150,000 clones, with roughly 85% occurring once and the leading ten covering roughly 8%. The sequenced sample consisted of peripheral blood. Receptor source: a woman aged 55-70 years with COVID-19, enrolled during active disease. The CDR3 runs from the conserved cysteine through the conserved F or W. The order of the fields is V gene, D gene, clone size, J gene, CDR3 DNA, CDR3 protein. A D gene is named only where the DNA matches it firmly. Clone size is stated in some rows and not others, as once, few, many or a class when expanded.

V: TRBV9
D: TRBD1
size: NA
J: TRBJ1-1
DNA: TGTGCCAGCAGCCCACGACAGGGCGTAGGCACTGAAGCTTTCTTT
CDR3: CASSPRQGVGTEAFF

V: TRBV7-8
D: NA
size: NA
J: TRBJ2-7
DNA: TGTGCCAGCAGCTCGGGGTGGGCAGACTCCTACGAGCAGTACTTC
CDR3: CASSSGWADSYEQYF

V: TRBV27
D: NA
size: NA
J: TRBJ2-3
DNA: TGTGCCAGCAGTTTTACTCTAGATCTCACAGATACGCAGTATTTT
CDR3: CASSFTLDLTDTQYF

V: TRBV6-6
D: NA
size: few
J: TRBJ1-3
DNA: TGTGCCAGCAGACGATCGACACTGGGCTCTGGAAACACCATATATTTT
CDR3: CASRRSTLGSGNTIYF

V: TRBV7-9
D: TRBD1
size: once
J: TRBJ2-2
DNA: TGTGCCAGCAGCTTGACAGGGGGACACCTCGGGGAGCTGTTTTTT
CDR3: CASSLTGGHLGELFF

V: TRBV19
D: TRBD1
size: NA
J: TRBJ1-4
DNA: TGTGCCAGTACTAGTGGACCGGGACAGGGGCATGAAAAACTGTTTTTT
CDR3: CASTSGPGQGHEKLFF

V: TRBV27
D: TRBD1
size: once
J: TRBJ2-2
DNA: TGTGCCACCGGCACCCGACAGGGTAGGTCGTACACCGGGGAGCTGTTTTTT
CDR3: CATGTRQGRSYTGELFF

V: TRBV7-2
D: TRBD2
size: NA
J: TRBJ2-7
DNA: TGTGCCAGCAGCTTAATAGCGGGGGACTCCTACGAGCAGTACTTC
CDR3: CASSLIAGDSYEQYF

V: TRBV5-1
D: NA
size: NA
J: TRBJ1-1
DNA: TGCGCCAGCAGCTTGGACAGGATGAACACTGAAGCTTTCTTT
CDR3: CASSLDRMNTEAFF

V: TRBV4-3
D: NA
size: NA
J: TRBJ2-2
DNA: TGCGCCAGCAGCGCGAGAGCCTCGAACACCGGGGAGCTGTTTTTT
CDR3: CASSARASNTGELFF

V: TRBV7-2
D: TRBD1
size: NA
J: TRBJ1-2
DNA: TGTGCCAGCAGCGTCGCCGGGGGACAGGGGTTATTC
CDR3: CASSVAGGQGLF

V: TRBV7-2
D: TRBD1
size: NA
J: TRBJ1-5
DNA: TGTGCCAGCAGCACAGGGGGGGCAGGGTTGGTTCAGCCCCAGCATTTT
CDR3: CASSTGGAGLVQPQHF

V: TRBV5-1
D: TRBD2
size: NA
J: TRBJ2-2
DNA: TGCGCCAGCAGCTACGGACTAGCGGGGATGGCCGGGGAGCTGTTTTTT
CDR3: CASSYGLAGMAGELFF

V: TRBV5-5
D: NA
size: once
J: TRBJ2-3
DNA: TGTGCCAGCATTTCCTACGCAGCAGGGACAGATACGCAGTATTTT
CDR3: CASISYAAGTDTQYF

V: TRBV4-1
D: TRBD1
size: once
J: TRBJ1-1
DNA: TGCGCCAGCAGCAAAAGGGACAGGGGAATAATGGGGGACACTGAAGCTTTCTTT
CDR3: CASSKRDRGIMGDTEAFF

V: TRBV3-1/TRBV3-2
D: NA
size: NA
J: TRBJ1-3
DNA: TGTGCCAGCAGCCAAGCCACAGGGATGACCGACGGTCCCGACCTGTTCCAAGGAAACACCATATATTTT
CDR3: CASSQATGMTDGPDLFQGNTIYF

V: TRBV6-2/TRBV6-3
D: NA
size: NA
J: TRBJ2-1
DNA: TGTGCCAGCAGTCACGGGGGAAGCTCCTACAATGAGCAGTTCTTC
CDR3: CASSHGGSSYNEQFF

V: TRBV7-9
D: TRBD1
size: few
J: TRBJ1-4
DNA: TGTGCCAGCAGCTCCGATTACCTCCGGGACAGTACTAATGAAAAACTGTTTTTT
CDR3: CASSSDYLRDSTNEKLFF

V: TRBV5-1
D: NA
size: few
J: TRBJ1-5
DNA: TGCGCCGGCCATTATAGCAATCAGCCCCAGCATTTT
CDR3: CAGHYSNQPQHF

V: TRBV7-9
D: NA
size: NA
J: TRBJ2-5
DNA: TGTGCCAGCAGCTTACGGGGGATAGGAGGAGAGACCCAGTACTTC
CDR3: CASSLRGIGGETQYF

V: TRBV6-2/TRBV6-3
D: TRBD2
size: NA
J: TRBJ2-7
DNA: TGTGCCAGCAGTTCCGGCGGGGGGGCCGACGAGCAGTACTTC
CDR3: CASSSGGGADEQYF

V: TRBV18
D: NA
size: NA
J: TRBJ2-7
DNA: TGTGCCAGCTCACAAGGGCAGGGGGGCGAGCAGTACTTC
CDR3: CASSQGQGGEQYF

V: TRBV2
D: NA
size: NA
J: TRBJ1-4
DNA: TGTGCCAGCAGGCCTCGGGGAGGGTCTGAAAAACTGTTTTTT
CDR3: CASRPRGGSEKLFF

V: TRBV7-9
D: NA
size: NA
J: TRBJ1-2
DNA: TGTGCCAGCAGACAGGGACGGGATGGCTACACCTTC
CDR3: CASRQGRDGYTF

V: TRBV6-5
D: NA
size: NA
J: TRBJ2-1
DNA: TGTGCCAGCAGTTACGGAGACAATGAGCAGTTCTTC
CDR3: CASSYGDNEQFF

V: TRBV10-3
D: NA
size: NA
J: TRBJ1-1
DNA: TGTGCCATCAGTGAGGAGCTCGGCAGGGCCCCCTTGGAAGCTTTCTTT
CDR3: CAISEELGRAPLEAFF

V: TRBV6-1
D: NA
size: once
J: TRBJ1-6
DNA: TGTGCCAGCAGTGAACAGGGCCCCTCCGGCTCACCCCTCCACTTT
CDR3: CASSEQGPSGSPLHF

V: TRBV5-4
D: NA
size: NA
J: TRBJ1-2
DNA: TGTGCCAGCAGCTTGGACCCGGGGGGCCGTGGCTACACCTTC
CDR3: CASSLDPGGRGYTF

V: TRBV12-5
D: NA
size: once
J: TRBJ1-1
DNA: TGTGCTAGTGGTTTTTCGGGATATACTGAAGCTTTCTTT
CDR3: CASGFSGYTEAFF